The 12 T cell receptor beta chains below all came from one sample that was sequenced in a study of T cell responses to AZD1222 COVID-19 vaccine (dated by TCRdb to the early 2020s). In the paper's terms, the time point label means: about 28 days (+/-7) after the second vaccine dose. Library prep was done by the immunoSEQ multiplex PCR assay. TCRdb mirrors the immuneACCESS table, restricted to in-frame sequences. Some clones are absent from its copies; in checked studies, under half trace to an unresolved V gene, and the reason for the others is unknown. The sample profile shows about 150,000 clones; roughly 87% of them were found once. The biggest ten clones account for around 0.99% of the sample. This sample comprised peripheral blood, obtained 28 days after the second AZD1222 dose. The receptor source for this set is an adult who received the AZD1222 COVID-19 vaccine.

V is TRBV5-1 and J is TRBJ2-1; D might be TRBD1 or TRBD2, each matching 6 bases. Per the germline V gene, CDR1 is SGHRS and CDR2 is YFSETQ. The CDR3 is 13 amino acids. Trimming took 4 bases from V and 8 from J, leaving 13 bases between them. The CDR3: CASSPGGGHEQFF. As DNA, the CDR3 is TGCGCCAGCAGCCCCGGTGGGGGGCATGAGCAGTTCTTC.

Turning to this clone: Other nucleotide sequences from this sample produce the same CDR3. DNA of the CDR3: TGCGCCAGCAGCTTGGGCCAGGGAGGTGAAAAACTGTTTTTT. Residues: CASSLGQGGEKLFF. This chain connects TRBV5-1 to TRBJ1-4, with D possibly being TRBD1 (5 bases). Germline lookup yields CDR1 SGHRS and CDR2 YFSETQ. Trimming removed 0 bases at V and 7 bases at J, with 10 bases between. This CDR3 has 14 residues.

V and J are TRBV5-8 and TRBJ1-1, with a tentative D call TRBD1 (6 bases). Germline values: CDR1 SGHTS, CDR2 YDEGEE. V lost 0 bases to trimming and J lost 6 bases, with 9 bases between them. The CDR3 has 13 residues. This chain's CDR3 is CASSLVQGPEAFF. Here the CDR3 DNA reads TGTGCCAGCAGCTTGGTACAGGGCCCTGAAGCTTTCTTT.

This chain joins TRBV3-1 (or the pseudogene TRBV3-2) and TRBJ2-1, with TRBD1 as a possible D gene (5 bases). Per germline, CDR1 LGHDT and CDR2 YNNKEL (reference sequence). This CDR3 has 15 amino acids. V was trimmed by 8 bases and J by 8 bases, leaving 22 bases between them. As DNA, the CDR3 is TGTGCCAGCGAACCCAGGGAAACCCTCGGCGATGAGCAGTTCTTC. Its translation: CASEPRETLGDEQFF.

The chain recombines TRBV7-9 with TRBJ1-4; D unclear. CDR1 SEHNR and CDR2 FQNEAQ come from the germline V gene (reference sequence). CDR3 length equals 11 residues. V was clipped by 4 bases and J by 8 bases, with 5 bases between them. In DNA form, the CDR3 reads TGTGCCAGCAGCTCAGGAGAAAAACTGTTTTTT. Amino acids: CASSSGEKLFF.

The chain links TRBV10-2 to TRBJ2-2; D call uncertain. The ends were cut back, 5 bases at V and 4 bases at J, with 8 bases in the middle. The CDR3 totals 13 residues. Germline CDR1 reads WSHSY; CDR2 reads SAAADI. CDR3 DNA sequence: TGCGCCAGCAGTAGTCTGAGCACCGGGGAGCTGTTTTTT. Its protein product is CASSSLSTGELFF.

CDR3 nucleotide sequence: TGTGCCAGTAGTCCCCGCCCTGGGGAGACCCAGTACTTC. It encodes CASSPRPGETQYF. The chain carries TRBV19 and TRBJ2-5; the D is unclear. The CDR3 runs to 13 residues. V was clipped by 5 bases and J by 5 bases, with 12 bases between them. The V gene's germline CDR1 is LNHDA and CDR2 SQIVND (reference sequence).

The CDR3 sequence: CASRQGARGNTIYF. DNA for the CDR3: TGTGCCAGTAGACAGGGGGCCCGTGGAAACACCATATATTTT. The rearrangement uses TRBV19 and TRBJ1-3; 9 positions match TRBD1. The CDR3 length is 14 residues. V gave up 6 bases and J gave up 3 bases; unmatched junction bases: 3. Germline V gene lookup returns CDR1 LNHDA and CDR2 SQIVND (reference sequence).

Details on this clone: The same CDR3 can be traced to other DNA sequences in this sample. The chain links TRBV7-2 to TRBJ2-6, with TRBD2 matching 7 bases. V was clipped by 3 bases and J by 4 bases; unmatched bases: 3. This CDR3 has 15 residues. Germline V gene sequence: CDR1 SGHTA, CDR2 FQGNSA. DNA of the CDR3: TGTGCCAGCAGCTTGGGAGGGTCCGGGGCCAACGTCCTGACTTTC. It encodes CASSLGGSGANVLTF.

CDR3 sequence reads: CASSEAWDRGRYF. The CDR3 DNA follows: TGTGCCAGCAGTGAAGCGTGGGACAGGGGGCGGTATTTT. V gene TRBV2 combines with J gene TRBJ2-3, with 12 bases lining up with TRBD1. Germline CDR1 is SNHLY and CDR2 is FYNNEI. Trimming at V came to 0 bases and at J to 14 bases, leaving 3 bases not matched to a gene. There are 13 residues in the CDR3.

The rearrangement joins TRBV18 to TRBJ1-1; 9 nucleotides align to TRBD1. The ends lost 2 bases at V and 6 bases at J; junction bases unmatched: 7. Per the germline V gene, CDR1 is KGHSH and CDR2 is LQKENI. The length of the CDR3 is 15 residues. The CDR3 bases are TGTGCCAGCTCACCAGGGACAGGGATTAGCGCTGAAGCTTTCTTT. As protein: CASSPGTGISAEAFF.

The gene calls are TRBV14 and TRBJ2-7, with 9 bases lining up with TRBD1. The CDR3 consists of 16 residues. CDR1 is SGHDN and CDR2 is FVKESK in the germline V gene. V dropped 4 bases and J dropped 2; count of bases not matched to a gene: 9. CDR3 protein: CASSPDEGQGTYEQYF. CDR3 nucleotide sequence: TGTGCCAGCAGCCCCGACGAGGGACAGGGAACCTACGAGCAGTACTTC.